A single sample is the source of the 13 T cell receptor beta chains below, sequenced in a study of shared clonotypes between healthy human individuals. Profiled with immunoSEQ multiplex PCR; TCRdb holds only in-frame clones, not every one. The sample shows over 400,000 clones, about 96% of them seen only once. Sequencing was performed on naive CD4+ T cells sorted from blood. Subset noted: CD45RA+ positively selected. Receptors originate from a woman in her twenties or thirties in good health.

CDR3 DNA: TGTGCCAGCGGACTAGCGGGAGTACAAGGGGACTACGAGCAGTACTTC. It translates to CASGLAGVQGDYEQYF. The chain combines TRBV6-6 with TRBJ2-7, with TRBD2 matching 13 bases. The germline V gene encodes CDR1 MNHNY and CDR2 SVGAGI (reference sequence). Trimming cost V 8 bases and J 3 bases; bases outside gene matches: 10. The CDR3 totals 16 residues.

This chain connects TRBV7-9 to TRBJ2-3; maybe TRBD2 (5 bases). CDR3 length: 15 amino acids. The germline V and J ends were trimmed by 3 bases and 4 bases, with 14 bases remaining between them. In germline, CDR1 is SEHNR, CDR2 FQNEAQ (reference sequence). DNA for the CDR3: TGTGCCAGCAGCTTTAGTAGCGTATCTGCAGATACGCAGTATTTT. Its translation: CASSFSSVSADTQYF.

The gene calls are TRBV4-1 and TRBJ2-7; 9 bases match TRBD2. Germline V lookup: CDR1 MGHRA, CDR2 YSYEKL. This CDR3 comprises 18 residues. Losses at the gene ends were 0 bases for V and 1 base for J; bases not matched to a gene: 10. The chain's CDR3 is CASSQEGAGGPLSYEQYF. CDR3 nucleotides: TGCGCCAGCAGCCAAGAGGGGGCGGGAGGGCCCTTATCCTACGAGCAGTACTTC.

The J gene is TRBJ2-1, the V gene TRBV10-3, with a weak D call TRBD1 (6 bases). The V and J ends lost 2 bases and 4 bases respectively, with 6 bases between them. The CDR3 runs to 13 residues. Germline V gene sequence: CDR1 ENHRY, CDR2 SYGVKD. CDR3 amino acids: CAISETGYNEQFF. CDR3 DNA sequence: TGTGCCATCAGTGAGACAGGGTACAATGAGCAGTTCTTC.

The chain links TRBV2 to TRBJ1-5; 10 nucleotides agree with TRBD1. The germline V gene has CDR1 SNHLY and CDR2 FYNNEI. Germline trimming cut 4 bases from V and 6 bases from J; bases unmatched to any gene: 6. The CDR3 is 15 amino acids. CDR3 coding DNA: TGTGCCAGCAGTGCCGGGACAGGGGATAGTCAGCCCCAGCATTTT. Residues: CASSAGTGDSQPQHF.

The CDR3 sequence is CASSYSGGRDTGELFF. CDR3 coding DNA: TGTGCCAGCAGTTACTCGGGCGGGAGGGATACCGGGGAGCTGTTTTTT. The chain has TRBV6-6 and TRBJ2-2, with TRBD2 identical over 9 bases. Trimming at V came to 0 bases and at J to 5 bases, leaving 4 bases not matched to a gene. The CDR3 is 16 residues long. Germline CDR1 reads MNHNY; CDR2 reads SVGAGI (reference sequence).

This clone showed up just a few times. The chain employs TRBV28 and TRBJ1-1; no clear D gene. V shed 1 base and J shed 8 bases, with 5 bases lying between them. The germline V gene encodes CDR1 MDHEN and CDR2 SYDVKM. There are 11 residues in the CDR3. This CDR3 is CASSLLREAFF. For the CDR3, the DNA is TGTGCCAGCAGTTTATTACGAGAAGCTTTCTTT.

The chain uses TRBV18 and TRBJ1-3; 8 nucleotides agree with TRBD1. Germline V CDR1 and CDR2: KGHSH, LQKENI. The CDR3 contains 14 residues. Trimming cost V 2 bases and J 8 bases; bases outside gene matches: 5. The chain's CDR3 is CASSPTQGAYTIYF. For the CDR3, the DNA is TGTGCCAGCTCACCAACGCAGGGGGCTTACACCATATATTTT.

This sequence joins TRBV18 and TRBJ2-5; the D is unclear. Germline V gene lookup returns CDR1 KGHSH and CDR2 LQKENI. This CDR3 is 15 amino acids long. V lost 4 bases, J lost 1 base, and 13 bases lay in between. The CDR3, as DNA: TGTGCCAGCTCACAACAAGTCGGAACCCAAGAGACCCAGTACTTC. Translated: CASSQQVGTQETQYF. Drawing the rest from reference TRBV18 and TRBJ2-5, the complete variable domain is NAGVMQNPRHLVRRRGQEARLRCSPMKGHSHVYWYRQLPEEGLKFMVYLQKENIIDESGMPKERFSAEFPKEGPSILRIQQVVRGDSAAYFCASSQQVGTQETQYFGPGTRLLVL.

The CDR3 region is CASSPGTSLVNEQFF. As DNA, the CDR3 is TGTGCCAGTAGTCCCGGGACTAGTCTTGTCAATGAGCAGTTCTTC. The rearrangement uses TRBV19 and TRBJ2-1, with 8 bases lining up with TRBD2. The germline V gene has CDR1 LNHDA and CDR2 SQIVND (reference sequence). CDR3 length: 15 residues. V dropped 5 bases and J dropped 6; count of bases not matched to a gene: 9.

Comments on this clone: The identical CDR3 is also encoded by other nucleotide sequences in the sample. This sequence joins TRBV28 and TRBJ1-2, with 7 bases identical to TRBD1. The CDR3 is made up of 13 amino acids. The V gene's germline CDR1 is MDHEN and CDR2 SYDVKM. J gave up 2 bases and V 9 bases, and 6 bases lay outside the gene matches. CDR3 region: CASSPTGNYGYTF. The DNA of the CDR3 is TGTGCCAGTTCCCCGACAGGGAACTATGGCTACACCTTC.

The gene calls are TRBV5-1 and TRBJ2-5; 9 nucleotides agree with TRBD2. This CDR3 is built from 15 residues. Germline V gene lookup returns CDR1 SGHRS and CDR2 YFSETQ. The junction had 9 bases not matched to a gene; V was cut back by 5 bases and J by 4 bases. The CDR3 bases are TGCGCCAGCAGGGGATTAGCGGGAGCTATAGAGACCCAGTACTTC. This sequence encodes CASRGLAGAIETQYF.

V is TRBV15 and J is TRBJ2-7; 7 bases agree with TRBD1. CDR3 length: 17 residues. Germline-derived CDR1 and CDR2 are LNHNV and YYDKDF (reference sequence). V shed 6 bases and J 0 bases; nucleotides not matched to a gene: 14. CDR3 coding DNA: TGTGCCACCAGACATTCAGGGACAGCTTATACCTCCTACGAGCAGTACTTC. It translates to CATRHSGTAYTSYEQYF. Full variable domain (rest looked up from reference TRBV15 and TRBJ2-7): DAMVIQNPRYQVTQFGKPVTLSCSQTLNHNVMYWYQQKSSQAPKLLFHYYDKDFNNEADTPDNFQSRRPNTSFCFLDIRSPGLGDTAMYLCATRHSGTAYTSYEQYFGPGTRLTVT.